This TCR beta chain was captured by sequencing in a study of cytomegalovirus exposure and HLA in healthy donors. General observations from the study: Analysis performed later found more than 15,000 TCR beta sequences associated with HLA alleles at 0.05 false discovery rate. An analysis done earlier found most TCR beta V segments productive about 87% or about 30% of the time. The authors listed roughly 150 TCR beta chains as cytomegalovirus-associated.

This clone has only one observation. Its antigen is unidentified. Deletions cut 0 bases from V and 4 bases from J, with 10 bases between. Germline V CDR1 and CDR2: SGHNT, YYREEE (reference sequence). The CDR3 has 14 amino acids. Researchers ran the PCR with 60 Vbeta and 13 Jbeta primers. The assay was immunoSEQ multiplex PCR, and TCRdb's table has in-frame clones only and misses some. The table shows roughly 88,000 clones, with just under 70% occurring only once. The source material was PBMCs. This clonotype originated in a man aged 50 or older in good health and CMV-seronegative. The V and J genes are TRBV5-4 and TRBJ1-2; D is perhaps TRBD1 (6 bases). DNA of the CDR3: TGTGCCAGCAGCTTGGCTGGGGGCGGCTATGGCTACACCTTC. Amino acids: CASSLAGGGYGYTF.